This TCR beta chain was captured in a study of blood T cells in healthy people across ages (dated by TCRdb to the mid-2010s). Background for the entire study: In model experiments, template switching captured about one uniquely barcoded TCR beta cDNA molecule for every two T cells. To avoid experimental bias, donors of different ages were distributed randomly across sequencing lanes. Using deep sequencing normalized with unique cDNA molecular identifiers, the study measured how TCR beta repertoire diversity changes with age. Donors were grouped into four age groups: young (average approximately 16 years), middle-aged (about 38), aged (around 62) and long-lived (just over 80). The study analyzed two additional independent replicas of 1 million unique cDNA reads from the same blood draw for two donors, one aged 18 to 30 and one aged 80 or older. General conclusions and limits of the study: Conclusive comparison of naive and antigen-experienced compartments was prevented by the profiling of bulk unsorted PBMCs. Because the CMV infection status of the donors was unknown, age-related changes in expanded clonotypes may potentially have been confounded. A strong correlation was found between observed TCR beta diversity and the percentage of naive T cells measured by flow cytometry. The long-lived group showed more naive CD4+ T cells, fewer expanded clones and increased TCR diversity than the aged group, suggesting age selection. Total diversity estimates from one million sequenced T cells were considered lower bounds and underestimates. Observed TCR beta diversity per million T cells fell roughly linearly with age, and a significant reduction was already apparent by age around 40.

Preparation of the library involved 5' RACE. Sequencing instrument: Illumina HiSeq 2500. The second PCR ran for roughly 6 to 11 cycles and used a J-beta primer mix along with a sample-barcoded 5' primer. Each TCR beta cDNA molecule received a unique molecular identifier from a template-switch 5' adaptor carrying 12 random nucleotides. Each sample yielded at least 2.5 million CDR3-containing paired-end reads. All of the RNA was converted into first-strand cDNA using the Mint cDNA synthesis kit, with a TRBC-specific oligonucleotide serving as the primer. Following uracil-DNA glycosylase treatment, all cDNA underwent a first 18-cycle PCR with the universal primers M1SS and BC2_uni_R. In the authors' own workflow: For normalization, 1 million high-quality reads were randomly selected from each sample, with every read carrying a distinct molecular identifier. Reads sharing molecular identifiers were discarded rather than binned into consensus sequences. MiTCR, run with a Q25 quality threshold and the strictest error-elimination algorithm, handled CDR3 identification, clonotype clustering and error correction. A nonparametric unseen species model using Euler transformation provided a lower-bound estimate of total TCR beta diversity. TCRdb reanalyzed the raw reads on its own, using fastp at Q25 for trimming and MiXCR for clone calling, and kept in-frame beta chains. One record per CDR3 amino acid sequence lists the most common genes and DNA. Here the V and J calls rest on TCRdb's processing, not on the authors' analysis. This sample holds around 670,000 distinct CDR3 sequences; approximately 30% were observed only once. Of the sample, 15% to 18% falls within the top ten clones.

The donors were some 39 Caucasian individuals from Russia, aged about 6 to 100 years, who were systemically healthy. Each donor gave 8 to 10 milliliters of peripheral blood, drawn into EDTA-treated Vacutainer tubes. Ficoll-Paque density-gradient centrifugation was used to isolate PBMCs, with at least 7 million per sample. Trizol reagent was used to extract total RNA from the PBMCs, yielding at least 6 micrograms per sample. Naive CD45RAhigh/CD27high T cell percentages were measured by flow cytometry on a PBMC aliquot from every donor. Comments on this clonotype: Which antigen it targets is not known. Base quality data are lacking; no much larger clone is found one base away.

For this chain, trimming is 4 bases at the V end and 7 bases at the J end, and the number of junction bases without a gene match is 8. The CDR3 contains 15 residues, cysteine and phenylalanine counted. Left in the record is the CDR3 DNA by itself, 45 bases read in frame from the first base. Looking up the germline V gene (reference sequence) yields CDR1 SGHNT and CDR2 YYREEE. The rearranged segments are TRBV5-4 and TRBJ2-2; a stretch of 9 junction bases matches TRBD2. The clonotype originates from a woman aged 80 or over in good health. Sequenced: blood. The CDR3 has the sequence CASSISGGSRGELFF. In nucleotides, the sequence is TGTGCCAGCAGCATAAGCGGGGGGTCGCGCGGGGAGCTGTTTTTT.